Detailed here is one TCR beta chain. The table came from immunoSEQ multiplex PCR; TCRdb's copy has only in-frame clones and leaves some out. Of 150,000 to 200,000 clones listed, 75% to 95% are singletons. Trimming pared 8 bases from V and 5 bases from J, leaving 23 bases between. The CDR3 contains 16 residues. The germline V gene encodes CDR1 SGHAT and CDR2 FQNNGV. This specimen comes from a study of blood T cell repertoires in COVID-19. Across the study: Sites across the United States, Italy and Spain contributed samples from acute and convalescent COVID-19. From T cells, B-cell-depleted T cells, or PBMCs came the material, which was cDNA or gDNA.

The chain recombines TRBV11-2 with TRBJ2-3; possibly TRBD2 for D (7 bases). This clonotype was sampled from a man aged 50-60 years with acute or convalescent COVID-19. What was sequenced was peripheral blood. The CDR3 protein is CASSVAGAAPRDTQYF. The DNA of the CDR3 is TGTGCCAGCTCAGTGGCGGGGGCAGCCCCCCGAGATACGCAGTATTTT.